Presented here are 27 T cell receptor beta chains from one specimen sequenced in a study of blood T cell repertoires in COVID-19. The method was immunoSEQ multiplex PCR; TCRdb's version includes in-frame clones alone and lacks a portion of them. The table shows more than 150,000 clones, with 90% to 95% occurring only once. The sample was peripheral blood. These receptors were collected from a man aged 25 to 40 with COVID-19, enrolled during active disease.

This chain uses TRBV27 with TRBJ2-3; 9 positions match TRBD2. CDR3 length equals 15 residues. The V gene's germline CDR1 is MNHEY and CDR2 SMNVEV (reference sequence). Germline trimming cut 5 bases from V and 4 bases from J; bases unmatched to any gene: 7. DNA of the CDR3: TGTGCCAGCAGTCCCGGGACTAGCATGTCAGATACGCAGTATTTT. Its protein is CASSPGTSMSDTQYF.

The genes are TRBV18 and TRBJ1-1; unclear D gene. Germline CDR1 KGHSH, CDR2 LQKENI. Trimming removed 2 bases from V and 0 bases from J, with 13 bases in between. This CDR3 has 16 residues. CDR3 region: CASSPGLLHVNTEAFF. The CDR3 DNA sequence: TGTGCCAGCTCACCAGGACTTCTACATGTGAACACTGAAGCTTTCTTT.

CDR3 in amino acids: CASSPPGGGRTMNTEAFF. DNA of the CDR3: TGTGCCAGCTCACCCCCCGGTGGCGGCCGGACTATGAACACTGAAGCTTTCTTT. This chain connects TRBV18 to TRBJ1-1; D unresolved. V was shortened by 3 bases and J by 0 bases, with 20 bases between the two germline ends. This CDR3 region has 18 residues. Germline V CDR1 and CDR2: KGHSH, LQKENI.

The rearrangement joins TRBV9 to TRBJ1-1; 7 nucleotides agree with TRBD1. CDR3 length equals 13 residues. V was clipped by 3 bases and J by 6 bases; unmatched bases: 5. CDR1 SGDLS and CDR2 YYNGEE come from the germline V gene. For the CDR3, the DNA is TGTGCCAGCAGCGCCCGAGGGGGCCCTGAAGCTTTCTTT. Translated, it gives CASSARGGPEAFF.

This clone was detected only a few times. The chain is built from TRBV6-1 and TRBJ1-2; a possible D gene is TRBD1 (6 bases). Germline V gives CDR1 MNHNS, CDR2 SASEGT. This CDR3 comprises 13 residues. V was trimmed by 3 bases and J by 8 bases, leaving 13 bases between them. The CDR3 nucleotides are TGTGCCAGCAGTGAGCGGGGGGCGGAGGGCTACACCTTC. Amino acids: CASSERGAEGYTF.

V gene TRBV5-4 combines with J gene TRBJ2-3; 8 bases agree with TRBD2. The CDR3 consists of 15 residues. The V gene end was trimmed by 0 bases and the J gene end by 1 base; junction bases not matched to a gene: 1. Germline values: CDR1 SGHNT, CDR2 YYREEE (reference sequence). In nucleotides, the CDR3 is TGTGCCAGCAGCTTGGTGACTAGCGGCACAGATACGCAGTATTTT. This codes for CASSLVTSGTDTQYF.

CDR3 bases: TGCGCCAGCAGCTTGGATGGGGCGGTCACTGGCTACACCTTC. This gives the protein CASSLDGAVTGYTF. This chain uses TRBV5-1 with TRBJ1-2, with a tentative D call TRBD1 (5 bases). CDR1 is SGHRS, CDR2 YFSETQ, per germline. V dropped 0 bases and J dropped 7 bases, with 13 bases sitting between them. The CDR3 has 14 amino acids.

The chain combines TRBV12-2 with TRBJ1-6; the D call of TRBD1 is as the table states it, not checked on the DNA. TRBV12-2 is a documented pseudogene. The CDR3 runs 15 residues. DNA of the CDR3: TGTGCAAGTCGCTCTGGGACAGGCGTATCTTCACCCCTCCACTTT. Its protein is CASRSGTGVSSPLHF.

This rearrangement joins TRBV28 to TRBJ2-7; 7 nucleotides match TRBD2. CDR3 length: 12 amino acids. In germline, CDR1 is MDHEN, CDR2 SYDVKM. Trimming at V came to 7 bases and at J to 2 bases, leaving 2 bases not matched to a gene. This CDR3 is CASTRGAYEQYF. The CDR3 bases are TGTGCCAGCACCCGGGGGGCCTACGAGCAGTACTTC.

The rearrangement uses TRBV5-1 and TRBJ2-7, with D possibly being TRBD2 (5 bases). V shed 0 bases and J shed 4 bases, with 8 bases lying between them. The CDR3 spans 13 residues. Germline lookup yields CDR1 SGHRS and CDR2 YFSETQ. CDR3 sequence: CASSLEWEYEQYF. The CDR3 DNA reads as TGCGCCAGCAGCTTGGAGTGGGAGTACGAGCAGTACTTC.

This sequence joins TRBV20-1 and TRBJ2-7, with 9 bases that match TRBD2. The germline V gene encodes CDR1 DFQATT and CDR2 SNEGSKA (reference sequence). This CDR3 spans 11 amino acids. CDR3 nucleotides: TGCAGCGGAACTAGCGGGCACGAGCAGTACTTC. It encodes CSGTSGHEQYF.

Comment on this clone: Within the sample, other DNA sequences also encode this same CDR3. This chain connects TRBV10-2 to TRBJ1-5; D remains unclear. This CDR3 is built from 14 residues. The V and J ends lost 3 bases and 3 bases respectively, with 9 bases between them. Germline V gene sequence: CDR1 WSHSY, CDR2 SAAADI. The CDR3 here is CASSESGNNQPQHF. CDR3 DNA sequence: TGCGCCAGCAGTGAATCGGGGAACAATCAGCCCCAGCATTTT.

The CDR3 region has the DNA TGTGCCAGGGAGCAGGGCCCAGAAGAGACCCAGTACTTC. Translating gives CAREQGPEETQYF. This chain uses TRBV2 with TRBJ2-5; weak D call: TRBD1 (5 bases). Trimming took 9 bases from V and 3 from J, leaving 14 bases between them. Germline lookup yields CDR1 SNHLY and CDR2 FYNNEI. The CDR3 has 13 residues.

This chain links TRBV18 with TRBJ1-3; TRBD1 might be the D (6 bases). V lost 2 bases, J lost 0 bases, and 17 bases lay in between. Germline V gene lookup returns CDR1 KGHSH and CDR2 LQKENI. The CDR3 has 18 amino acids. The CDR3 nucleotides read TGTGCCAGCTCACCAGTGGGGGCAGGGGCCAACTCTGGAAACACCATATATTTT. Protein: CASSPVGAGANSGNTIYF.

J is TRBJ1-1 and V is TRBV9, with a weak D call TRBD1 (6 bases). The CDR3 consists of 16 residues. The V gene's germline CDR1 is SGDLS and CDR2 YYNGEE. V was pared by 3 bases and J by 0 bases, with 15 bases between. The CDR3 sequence: CASSAWTDSMNTEAFF. CDR3 coding DNA: TGTGCCAGCAGCGCATGGACAGATTCAATGAACACTGAAGCTTTCTTT.

V usage is TRBV29-1 and J usage is TRBJ1-4; D ambiguous. The CDR3 runs to 14 residues. Germline CDR1 reads SQVTM; CDR2 reads ANQGSEA. Trimming stripped 5 bases from V and 2 bases from J, with 12 bases between. The CDR3: CSVCMGSTNEKLFF. As DNA, the CDR3 is TGCAGCGTTTGTATGGGCTCGACTAATGAAAAACTGTTTTTT.

The chain carries TRBV5-1 and TRBJ1-1; unclear D gene. V shed 0 bases and J shed 4 bases, with 10 bases lying between them. Germline V CDR1 and CDR2: SGHRS, YFSETQ. The CDR3 runs 14 residues. CDR3 in DNA: TGCGCCAGCAGCTTGGCCCTGGGCCGCACTGAAGCTTTCTTT. Translating gives CASSLALGRTEAFF.

V is TRBV3-1 (or the pseudogene TRBV3-2) and J is TRBJ2-1; D is unclear. V lost 0 bases and J 5 bases, leaving 11 bases between the germline ends. CDR3 length: 15 residues. The germline CDR1 and CDR2 sequences are LGHDT and YNNKEL (reference sequence). CDR3 sequence reads: CASSQDMSRNNEQFF. As DNA, the CDR3 is TGTGCCAGCAGCCAAGATATGTCCAGGAACAATGAGCAGTTCTTC.

The chain is built from TRBV5-1 and TRBJ2-1; TRBD1 agrees at 9 bases. The CDR3 consists of 15 residues. CDR1 is SGHRS, CDR2 YFSETQ, per germline. J lost 3 bases, V lost 4 bases, and 5 bases had no gene match. CDR3 nucleotide sequence: TGCGCCAGCAGCCCGGGACAGGGTTACTACAATGAGCAGTTCTTC. Translation gives CASSPGQGYYNEQFF.

This clone was observed a single time. The rearrangement joins TRBV18 to TRBJ2-7; 9 nucleotides align to TRBD1. The V and J ends lost 3 bases and 5 bases, in that order; junction bases with no gene match: 5. This CDR3 region has 14 residues. Germline CDR1 reads KGHSH; CDR2 reads LQKENI. In DNA form, the CDR3 reads TGTGCCAGCTCACCTAGGGACAGGGCGGACGAGCAGTACTTC. Its protein product is CASSPRDRADEQYF.

The J gene is TRBJ1-2, the V gene TRBV25-1, with 7 positions matching TRBD1. The CDR3 has 15 amino acids. Germline V gene data show CDR1 as MGHDK and CDR2 as SYGVNS. V dropped 1 base and J dropped 4; count of bases not matched to a gene: 6. This CDR3 is CASSESGTVLYGYTF. The CDR3 DNA sequence: TGTGCCAGCAGTGAATCCGGGACAGTCCTCTATGGCTACACCTTC.

V gene TRBV6-5 combines with J gene TRBJ1-2; D possibly corresponds to TRBD1 (6 bases). This CDR3 has 13 amino acids. V was pared by 2 bases and J by 8 bases, with 12 bases between. The V gene's germline CDR1 is MNHEY and CDR2 SVGAGI. The CDR3 protein is CASSYDRWRGYTF. CDR3 DNA: TGTGCCAGCAGTTACGACAGGTGGCGGGGCTACACCTTC.

The chain uses TRBV11-3 and TRBJ2-1; a possible D gene is TRBD2 (6 bases). V lost 4 bases to trimming and J lost 3 bases, with 13 bases between them. This CDR3 is 15 amino acids long. Germline lookup yields CDR1 SGHNT and CDR2 YENEEA. CDR3 in DNA: TGTGCCAGCAGCTCGGACGGGGGATACTACAATGAGCAGTTCTTC. This codes for CASSSDGGYYNEQFF.

The chain employs TRBV28 and TRBJ1-1; no reliable D call. The CDR3 runs 11 residues. CDR1 is MDHEN, CDR2 SYDVKM, per germline. Trimming removed 8 bases at V and 7 bases at J, with 11 bases between. CDR3: CASGRQIEAFF. DNA for the CDR3: TGTGCCAGCGGGAGACAAATTGAAGCTTTCTTT.

J is TRBJ1-1 and V is TRBV5-1; 7 bases match TRBD1. In germline, CDR1 is SGHRS, CDR2 YFSETQ. This CDR3 comprises 16 residues. V shed 2 bases and J 0 bases; nucleotides not matched to a gene: 7. CDR3 nucleotide sequence: TGCGCCAGCAGCTTTCAGGGGGGTAGCGTGAACACTGAAGCTTTCTTT. Its translation: CASSFQGGSVNTEAFF.

CDR3 nucleotides: TGCGCCAGCAGCCAAGCCGGGACAGGGGGCGATGGCTACACCTTC. Translated: CASSQAGTGGDGYTF. This sequence joins TRBV4-1 and TRBJ1-2, with TRBD1 matching over 12 bases. The ends lost 1 base at V and 6 bases at J; junction bases unmatched: 3. The germline V gene encodes CDR1 MGHRA and CDR2 YSYEKL. The CDR3 consists of 15 residues.

V gene TRBV4-2 combines with J gene TRBJ1-2; D might be TRBD1 (5 bases). This CDR3 contains 16 residues. Between the trimmed V and J ends, which lost 0 bases and 6 bases, there was a span of 17 bases. The germline CDR1 and CDR2 sequences are LGHNA and YNFKEQ. Here the CDR3 reads CASSQDLSSGMDGYTF. Here the CDR3 DNA reads TGTGCCAGCAGCCAAGATCTTTCGTCAGGGATGGATGGCTACACCTTC.